This is a list of T cell receptor beta chains from one sample in a study of shared clonotypes between healthy human individuals. The method was immunoSEQ multiplex PCR; TCRdb's version includes in-frame clones alone and lacks a portion of them. The sample holds over a million clones; around 76% are singletons and the top ten take roughly 1.4%. The sample consisted of memory CD4+ T cells sorted from blood. These receptors were obtained from a man between 18 and 29 years old in good health. Both conserved end residues are part of each CDR3. The D gene is left open where the match is weak. Clone sizes are given selectively: once, few, many, or a class where the clone is expanded.

v_call	j_call	clone_size	d_call	cdr3_aa	cdr3_nt
TRBV5-4	TRBJ1-3	few	-	CASSPGGESGNTIYF	TGTGCCAGCAGCCCCGGGGGCGAATCTGGAAACACCATATATTTT
TRBV9	TRBJ2-1	-	TRBD2	CASSAAGLPRNEQFF	TGTGCCAGCAGCGCTGCGGGACTACCTAGGAATGAGCAGTTCTTC
TRBV5-1	TRBJ2-2	-	TRBD2	CASSKIAGGPGELFF	TGCGCCAGCAGTAAAATAGCGGGAGGTCCCGGGGAGCTGTTTTTT
TRBV21-1	TRBJ2-6	-	-	CASSPWDRGFSGANVLTF	TGTGCCAGCAGTCCCTGGGATAGGGGATTCTCTGGGGCCAACGTCCTGACTTTC
TRBV7-2	TRBJ2-3	-	-	CASSPPTNTDTQYF	TGTGCCAGCAGCCCTCCTACTAACACAGATACGCAGTATTTT
TRBV5-1	TRBJ2-5	-	TRBD1	CASSLTGGFAETQYF	TGCGCCAGCAGCTTGACAGGGGGCTTTGCGGAGACCCAGTACTTC
TRBV6-6	TRBJ2-7	-	-	CASSELGTSYEQYF	TGTGCCAGCAGCGAACTAGGGACTTCCTACGAGCAGTACTTC
TRBV19	TRBJ1-1	few	TRBD1	CARNRGNTEAFF	TGTGCCCGTAACAGGGGAAACACTGAAGCTTTCTTT
TRBV5-1	TRBJ2-1	-	-	CASSWLLGSYNEQFF	TGCGCCAGCAGCTGGCTCTTAGGATCCTACAATGAGCAGTTCTTC
TRBV18	TRBJ1-5	-	TRBD1	CASSLNDRATQPQHF	TGTGCCAGCTCACTGAACGACAGGGCGACTCAGCCCCAGCATTTT
TRBV21-1	TRBJ2-7	-	-	CASSKAVLVAASSYEQYF	TGTGCCAGCAGCAAAGCGGTTTTGGTAGCGGCCAGCTCCTACGAGCAGTACTTC
TRBV6-5	TRBJ1-2	-	TRBD1	CASSRTGGVYGYTF	TGTGCCAGCAGTCGGACAGGGGGCGTATATGGCTACACCTTC
TRBV9	TRBJ1-4	-	TRBD1	CASSASQGATNEKLFF	TGTGCCAGCAGCGCGAGCCAGGGGGCAACTAATGAAAAACTGTTTTTT
TRBV28	TRBJ1-5	few	-	CASSREANSNQPQHF	TGTGCCAGCAGTAGGGAGGCTAATAGCAATCAGCCCCAGCATTTT
TRBV30	TRBJ2-2	few	-	CAWTGSGELFF	TGTGCCTGGACGGGGTCCGGGGAGCTGTTTTTT
TRBV4-2	TRBJ2-7	-	-	CASSQTRGSSYEQYF	TGTGCCAGCAGCCAGACTAGGGGGAGCTCCTACGAGCAGTACTTC
TRBV6-1	TRBJ2-7	-	TRBD1	CASRAGTGVYEQYF	TGTGCCAGCAGAGCCGGGACAGGAGTCTACGAGCAGTACTTC
TRBV7-9	TRBJ2-5	once	TRBD2	CASSAGTSGASETQYF	TGTGCCAGCAGCGCCGGGACTAGCGGGGCCTCGGAGACCCAGTACTTC
TRBV5-4	TRBJ1-2	-	TRBD1	CASSFSRTGDKDYGYTF	TGTGCCAGCAGCTTTTCCAGGACAGGGGACAAGGACTATGGCTACACCTTC
TRBV5-4	TRBJ2-2	-	-	CASSPPPGNTGELFF	TGTGCCAGCAGCCCGCCGCCAGGAAACACCGGGGAGCTGTTTTTT
TRBV30	TRBJ2-5	-	TRBD1	CAWSQPGQAKSIRETQYF	TGTGCCTGGAGTCAGCCGGGACAGGCCAAATCCATCCGGGAGACCCAGTACTTC
TRBV4-2	TRBJ2-7	few	TRBD2	CASSQGAGRGSSYEQYF	TGTGCCAGCAGCCAAGGCGCCGGGCGGGGGAGCTCCTACGAGCAGTACTTC
TRBV4-3	TRBJ1-4	-	-	CASSQGGGTTNEKLFF	TGCGCCAGCAGCCAAGGGGGAGGGACCACTAATGAAAAACTGTTTTTT